These 14 T cell receptor beta chains came from one sample sequenced in a study of regulatory T cells in long-lasting Graves disease. Combining iRepertoire HTBI primers with Arm-PCR of CDR3 regions, the authors built TCR beta libraries. Using its own MiXCR run on the multiplex PCR reads, TCRdb lists one record per CDR3 protein. There are about 240,000 distinct CDR3 sequences in the sample; 20% occur only once, and 11% to 15% lies in the top ten. Time point indicated: newly diagnosed GD, antithyroid drugs for less than 3 months. The TCR library used RNA extracted from PBMCs. The sequencing used peripheral blood mononuclear cells (PBMCs), collected at new diagnosis, from a patient treated with antithyroid drugs. The origin of the receptors is a female donor with Graves disease.

In its sample, this clonotype was seen many times. V usage is TRBV12-3 or TRBV12-4 and J usage is TRBJ2-1; 9 bases are shared with TRBD2. V lost 3 bases, J lost 7 bases, and 7 bases stayed unmatched. The CDR3 runs 15 residues. The CDR3 here is CASSFGGRARNEQFF. CDR3 nucleotides: TGTGCCAGCAGTTTTGGCGGGAGGGCCAGGAATGAGCAGTTCTTC.

This clonotype came up a few times. The CDR3 spells CASSIVGSGIQETQYF. CDR3 coding DNA: TGTGCCAGTAGTATAGTTGGTAGCGGGATCCAAGAGACCCAGTACTTC. The rearrangement links TRBV19 to TRBJ2-5; TRBD2 agrees at 8 bases. The CDR3 consists of 16 residues. The ends lost 1 base at V and 1 base at J; junction bases unmatched: 5. The V gene's germline CDR1 is LNHDA and CDR2 SQIVND (reference sequence).

This clonotype was picked up one time. This clone may be a read error of a much larger clone one base away. The CDR3 region has the DNA TGTGCCACCAGTGACGCGGGAGTCCTCTACAATGAGCAGTACTTC. It yields the protein CATSDAGVLYNEQYF. The rearrangement links TRBV24-1 to TRBJ2-7; TRBD2 matches at 7 bases. The CDR3 runs to 15 residues. Trimming cost V 4 bases and J 7 bases; bases outside gene matches: 12. Germline CDR1 reads KGHDR; CDR2 reads SFDVKD.

At least ten counts were recorded for this clonotype. The chain uses TRBV15 and TRBJ1-2; TRBD1 is a possible D gene (6 bases). The germline gives CDR1 LNHNV, CDR2 YYDKDF (reference sequence). V was shortened by 1 base and J by 4 bases, with 19 bases between the two germline ends. The CDR3 loop spans 17 amino acids. Written as DNA, the CDR3 is TGTGCCACCAGCAGAGTGGGCCTAAAAACAGGGCGCTATGGCTACACCTTC. Residues: CATSRVGLKTGRYGYTF.

This clonotype was observed many times. This sequence joins TRBV28 and TRBJ1-2, with 9 bases matching TRBD1. J gave up 4 bases and V 2 bases, and 5 bases lay outside the gene matches. The V gene's germline CDR1 is MDHEN and CDR2 SYDVKM. The CDR3 contains 15 residues. The CDR3 spells CASSLRTGGGYGYTF. The CDR3 nucleotides are TGTGCCAGCAGTTTAAGAACAGGGGGCGGCTATGGCTACACCTTC.

This clonotype was seen a handful of times. The chain recombines TRBV7-9 with TRBJ2-2, with 8 bases identical to TRBD1. Germline assignment: CDR1 SEHNR and CDR2 FQNEAQ (reference sequence). This CDR3 contains 14 residues. The V gene end was trimmed by 2 bases and the J gene end by 5 bases; junction bases not matched to a gene: 1. This CDR3 reads CASSLRTGTGELFF. The DNA of the CDR3 is TGTGCCAGCAGCTTAAGGACAGGGACCGGGGAGCTGTTTTTT.

A remark on this clonotype: Since a far larger clone is one base different, this is likely a read error. The chain links TRBV12-3 or TRBV12-4 to TRBJ2-1; 7 bases are a match to TRBD2. The J call may be mistaken, given a closer DNA end match to TRBJ2-3. The CDR3 contains 13 residues. CDR3 sequence: CASSSLAAHMQYF. The CDR3, as DNA: TGTGCCAGCAGTTCCCTAGCGGCCCATATGCAGTATTTT.

Ten or more counts support this clonotype. The chain uses TRBV12-3 or TRBV12-4 and TRBJ2-7; the match to TRBD2 covers 7 bases. The CDR3 is 13 residues long. Losses at the gene ends were 1 base for V and 6 bases for J; bases not matched to a gene: 3. CDR3 DNA: TGTGCCAGCAGTTTAGGCCTAGCGGCCGAGCAGTACTTC. This translates into CASSLGLAAEQYF.

Comment on this clonotype: This may come from a read error, since a much larger clone is one base off. This rearrangement joins TRBV12-3 or TRBV12-4 to TRBJ2-3, with TRBD2 as a possible D gene (6 bases). V was cut by 6 bases and J by 4 bases, with 11 bases left in between. This CDR3 has 13 amino acids. CDR3 nucleotide sequence: TGTGCCAGCAGGGAGGACTACCCAGATACGCAGTATTTT. Amino acids: CASREDYPDTQYF.

This clonotype was counted ten times or more. The chain has TRBV12-3 or TRBV12-4 and TRBJ1-5; D remains ambiguous. V gave up 2 bases and J gave up 7 bases, with 12 bases separating them. The CDR3 is made up of 14 amino acids. CDR3 DNA sequence: TGTGCCAGCAGTTTAATGGGTTCAAGCCAGCCCCAGCATTTT. As protein: CASSLMGSSQPQHF.

The V call is TRBV25-1, the J call TRBJ2-5, with D possibly TRBD2 on 6 matching bases. Trimming removed 3 bases at V and 5 bases at J, with 13 bases between. Germline V gene data show CDR1 as MGHDK and CDR2 as SYGVNS. The CDR3 extends over 14 amino acids. CDR3 nucleotide sequence: TGTGCCAGCAGTGATTATTCCGCGGGGGAGACCCAGTACTTC. This codes for CASSDYSAGETQYF.

The chain carries TRBV19 and TRBJ2-2, with 10 bases matching TRBD2. In germline, CDR1 is LNHDA, CDR2 SQIVND (reference sequence). CDR3 length: 16 residues. Trimming cost V 7 bases and J 6 bases; bases outside gene matches: 11. CDR3 bases: TGTGCCAGTAACCCCCCGGGGCTAGCGGGAGCCGGGGAGCTGTTTTTT. It translates to CASNPPGLAGAGELFF.

Many counts were recorded for this clonotype. This sequence joins TRBV20-1 and TRBJ1-1; 8 positions match TRBD1. CDR1 is DFQATT and CDR2 is SNEGSKA in the germline V gene (reference sequence). This CDR3 comprises 16 residues. The V gene end was trimmed by 5 bases and the J gene end by 6 bases; junction bases not matched to a gene: 17. The CDR3 sequence: CSALIKRGQVAAEAFF. The DNA of the CDR3 is TGCAGTGCTCTAATTAAGCGGGGACAGGTGGCCGCTGAAGCTTTCTTT.

The sample holds many counts of this clonotype. CDR3 DNA: TGCAGTGCTAGAGGGGTCCAGGGGAGCCTGGTGTATTTT. Its protein product is CSARGVQGSLVYF. The chain couples TRBV20-1 to TRBJ2-3; a possible D gene is TRBD1 (6 bases). The CDR3 runs to 13 residues. V dropped 1 base and J dropped 14 bases, with 19 bases sitting between them. Germline V gene data show CDR1 as DFQATT and CDR2 as SNEGSKA (reference sequence).